The 27 T cell receptor beta chains given below trace back to one sample, sequenced in a study of cytomegalovirus exposure and HLA in healthy donors. PCR was performed using 60 Vbeta and 13 Jbeta primers. Profiling relied on immunoSEQ multiplex PCR, and the TCRdb table lists in-frame clones only, not all of them. This table holds roughly 43,000 clones, 50% to 75% found once. Sequencing was performed on PBMCs. The receptors shown here come from a human donor in good health.

The V gene is TRBV5-1, the J gene TRBJ2-2; D call uncertain. CDR1 is SGHRS, CDR2 YFSETQ, per germline. The CDR3 totals 14 residues. Trimming left V 3 bases short and J 2 bases short, with 8 bases between. CDR3 nucleotide sequence: TGCGCCAGCAGCTCGGTCGCCAACACCGGGGAGCTGTTTTTT. Encoded protein: CASSSVANTGELFF. Full variable domain (rest looked up from reference TRBV5-1 and TRBJ2-2): KAGVTQTPRYLIKTRGQQVTLSCSPISGHRSVSWYQQTPGQGLQFLFEYFSETQRNKGNFPGRFSGRQFSNSRSEMNVSTLELGDSALYLCASSSVANTGELFFGEGSRLTVL.

The chain combines TRBV15 with TRBJ1-2, with TRBD1 matching over 8 bases. The germline CDR1 and CDR2 sequences are LNHNV and YYDKDF (reference sequence). There are 15 residues in the CDR3. V was clipped by 5 bases and J by 7 bases; unmatched bases: 12. The CDR3 sequence is CATSPRDRKAGGYTF. The CDR3 region has the DNA TGTGCCACCAGCCCACGGGACAGGAAGGCAGGTGGCTACACCTTC.

This clone was recorded a few times. The chain couples TRBV5-8 to TRBJ1-5, with D possibly TRBD1 on 6 matching bases. Per germline, CDR1 SGHTS and CDR2 YDEGEE. The CDR3 length is 16 residues. Trimming shortened V by 3 bases and J by 4 bases, and 17 bases separated the two germline ends. CDR3 region: CASSSPGDTRNQPQHF. CDR3 bases: TGTGCCAGCAGCTCTCCCGGGGACACCCGTAATCAGCCCCAGCATTTT.

This rearrangement joins TRBV7-2 to TRBJ1-6, with D perhaps TRBD1 (6 bases). V lost 2 bases and J 5 bases, leaving 10 bases between the germline ends. Germline V gene sequence: CDR1 SGHTA, CDR2 FQGNSA. The CDR3 totals 15 residues. DNA of the CDR3: TGTGCCAGCAGCTTAAGGACAGCAGATAATTCACCCCTCCACTTT. Its protein product is CASSLRTADNSPLHF.

This sequence joins TRBV7-8 and TRBJ2-3; 10 nucleotides line up with TRBD2. Germline CDR1 SGHVS, CDR2 FQNEAQ. CDR3 length: 16 residues. Trimming at V came to 1 base and at J to 5 bases, leaving 6 bases not matched to a gene. The CDR3 reads CASSLGTSGVQDTQYF. The CDR3 coding sequence is TGTGCCAGCAGCTTAGGGACTAGCGGAGTCCAAGATACGCAGTATTTT.

The chain uses TRBV5-1 and TRBJ2-7; TRBD1 matches 8 bases. V dropped 4 bases and J dropped 5; count of bases not matched to a gene: 11. Germline assignment: CDR1 SGHRS and CDR2 YFSETQ. This CDR3 spans 15 amino acids. CDR3 in DNA: TGCGCCAGCAGCCTCTCGGGACAGGTAGAACACGAGCAGTACTTC. Its protein is CASSLSGQVEHEQYF.

This clone was counted a few times. The sample holds other DNA sequences that translate to the same CDR3. The rearrangement joins TRBV5-1 to TRBJ2-5; 10 nucleotides match TRBD2. V shed 1 base and J 3 bases; nucleotides not matched to a gene: 0. CDR1 and CDR2 (germline): SGHRS, YFSETQ. The CDR3 spans 14 residues. CDR3 loop: CASSLTSGEETQYF. In nucleotides, the CDR3 is TGCGCCAGCAGCTTGACTAGCGGGGAAGAGACCCAGTACTTC.

This clone was detected a few times. V is TRBV5-4 and J is TRBJ2-7; 7 nucleotides align to TRBD1. The CDR3 runs 14 residues. CDR1 SGHNT and CDR2 YYREEE come from the germline V gene (reference sequence). V shed 0 bases, J shed 3 bases, and the junction held 3 bases outside the gene matches. The CDR3 DNA reads TGTGCCAGCAGCTTGGGGACAGGAAACTACGAGCAGTACTTC. The encoded protein is CASSLGTGNYEQYF.

V gene TRBV4-2 combines with J gene TRBJ2-5; maybe TRBD1 (6 bases). The CDR3 totals 16 residues. Per the germline V gene, CDR1 is LGHNA and CDR2 is YNFKEQ. The germline V and J ends were trimmed by 0 bases and 9 bases, with 20 bases remaining between them. The CDR3 nucleotides are TGTGCCAGCAGCCAAGATTGGGGCGGGTCTTCAGGGGCCCAGTACTTC. Amino acid sequence: CASSQDWGGSSGAQYF.

This clone was seen a handful of times. The CDR3 region has the DNA TGTGCCAGCGAGGACAGTCGTAGTGATAATGAAAAACTGTTTTTT. This sequence encodes CASEDSRSDNEKLFF. This chain connects TRBV28 to TRBJ1-4; tentatively, D is TRBD1 (6 bases). V lost 8 bases, J lost 4 bases, and 17 bases lay in between. CDR1 is MDHEN and CDR2 is SYDVKM in the germline V gene. The CDR3 runs to 15 residues. Full variable domain (rest looked up from reference TRBV28 and TRBJ1-4): DVKVTQSSRYLVKRTGEKVFLECVQDMDHENMFWYRQDPGLGLRLIYFSYDVKMKEKGDIPEGYSVSREKKERFSLILESASTNQTSMYLCASEDSRSDNEKLFFGSGTQLSVL.

This clone occurred a few times. The J gene is TRBJ1-6, the V gene TRBV10-3; D not certain. The ends were cut back, 6 bases at V and 0 bases at J, with 9 bases in the middle. The CDR3 spans 15 residues. CDR1 is ENHRY, CDR2 SYGVKD, per germline. CDR3 sequence reads: CAISQLSSYNSPLHF. The CDR3 nucleotides are TGTGCCATCAGCCAATTGAGCTCCTATAATTCACCCCTCCACTTT.

The chain employs TRBV27 and TRBJ1-6; TRBD1 agrees at 7 bases. CDR3 length: 14 amino acids. V lost 6 bases to trimming and J lost 7 bases; unmatched junction nucleotides: 6. Germline V CDR1 and CDR2: MNHEY, SMNVEV (reference sequence). CDR3 nucleotides: TGTGCCAGCAGCCCCGACAGGGAAAATTCACCCCTCCACTTT. Translated, it gives CASSPDRENSPLHF.

The rearrangement uses TRBV6-1 and TRBJ1-1; D call uncertain. The CDR3 is made up of 14 amino acids. CDR1 is MNHNS and CDR2 is SASEGT in the germline V gene. Trimming stripped 5 bases from V and 4 bases from J, with 14 bases between. This chain's CDR3 is CASSLTFDSTEAFF. The CDR3 coding sequence is TGTGCCAGCAGTCTAACTTTCGATAGCACTGAAGCTTTCTTT.

This chain uses TRBV28 with TRBJ2-5; D remains ambiguous. In germline, CDR1 is MDHEN, CDR2 SYDVKM. There are 11 residues in the CDR3. The V end lost 7 bases, the J end lost 2 bases, and 5 bases lay between the germline ends. Written as DNA, the CDR3 is TGTGCCAGCAATACTCAAGAGACCCAGTACTTC. Its protein product is CASNTQETQYF. The entire variable domain, with the rest obtained from reference TRBV28 and TRBJ2-5, is as follows: DVKVTQSSRYLVKRTGEKVFLECVQDMDHENMFWYRQDPGLGLRLIYFSYDVKMKEKGDIPEGYSVSREKKERFSLILESASTNQTSMYLCASNTQETQYFGPGTRLLVL.

A few counts support this clone. The chain couples TRBV28 to TRBJ2-2; D remains unclear. The CDR3 is 15 amino acids. V was clipped by 8 bases and J by 0 bases, with 13 bases between them. Germline V gene lookup returns CDR1 MDHEN and CDR2 SYDVKM. The CDR3 region has the DNA TGTGCCAGCCAAATGGAGTTAACGAACACCGGGGAGCTGTTTTTT. Encoded protein: CASQMELTNTGELFF.

The V gene is TRBV7-9, the J gene TRBJ1-4, with D perhaps TRBD1 (6 bases). This CDR3 comprises 14 residues. In germline, CDR1 is SEHNR, CDR2 FQNEAQ (reference sequence). Trimming shortened V by 1 base and J by 7 bases, and 10 bases separated the two germline ends. The CDR3 nucleotides read TGTGCCAGCAGCTTAGTCAGGGGTCGTGAAAAACTGTTTTTT. Translating gives CASSLVRGREKLFF.

This clone showed up just a few times. V is TRBV30 and J is TRBJ2-5, with D possibly matching TRBD2 (5 bases). Judging by the DNA end, TRBJ2-7 fits better; the J call may be wrong. CDR1 GTSNPN and CDR2 SVGIG come from the germline V gene (reference sequence). The CDR3 spans 17 residues. CDR3 coding DNA: TGTGCCTGGAGTGTAGGTGTGTTAGGGAGCCTCTCCTACGAGCAGTACTTC. The encoded protein is CAWSVGVLGSLSYEQYF.

This clone was recorded once. V usage is TRBV5-8 and J usage is TRBJ2-2; TRBD1 aligns across 7 bases. V trimming: 7 bases; J trimming: 4 bases; junction bases outside the gene matches: 16. The germline V gene has CDR1 SGHTS and CDR2 YDEGEE. The CDR3 consists of 17 residues. For the CDR3, the DNA is TGTGCCAGCGGCCGGGACAGCCAGTTTCGATTCACCGGGGAGCTGTTTTTT. Encoded protein: CASGRDSQFRFTGELFF.

The CDR3 nucleotides are TGTGCCAGCAGTGAAGGGGCGGGGGAAAAACTGTTTTTT. Translation gives CASSEGAGEKLFF. V gene TRBV25-1 combines with J gene TRBJ1-4; D is possibly TRBD1 (5 bases). The V gene's germline CDR1 is MGHDK and CDR2 SYGVNS. This CDR3 spans 13 amino acids. Trimming removed 2 bases at V and 8 bases at J, with 9 bases between.

This chain connects TRBV15 to TRBJ1-1; no clear D. Per the germline V gene, CDR1 is LNHNV and CDR2 is YYDKDF (reference sequence). The CDR3 is 13 amino acids. Trimming pared 2 bases from V and 4 bases from J, leaving 8 bases between. CDR3 amino acids: CATSRQTRTEAFF. CDR3 sequence (DNA): TGTGCCACCAGCAGACAAACTCGCACTGAAGCTTTCTTT.

Only a few counts were recorded for this clone. The rearrangement joins TRBV5-6 to TRBJ2-7; the D gene is possibly TRBD1 (5 bases). From germline, CDR1 is SGHDT and CDR2 YYEEEE. The V end lost 4 bases, the J end lost 0 bases, and 23 bases lay between the germline ends. The length of the CDR3 is 18 residues. The CDR3 DNA is TGTGCCAGCAGCCCCCAGGGCAGGGTCCTTGGTTTCTCCTACGAGCAGTACTTC. It codes for CASSPQGRVLGFSYEQYF.

The chain has TRBV4-1 and TRBJ2-2; 8 bases map to TRBD2. The ends lost 0 bases at V and 4 bases at J; junction bases unmatched: 7. There are 17 residues in the CDR3. Germline lookup yields CDR1 MGHRA and CDR2 YSYEKL. For the CDR3, the DNA is TGCGCCAGCAGCCAAGAGAAGCGGGGGCCCACCACCGGGGAGCTGTTTTTT. This sequence encodes CASSQEKRGPTTGELFF.

The CDR3 bases are TGCGCCAGCAGTCAATCCTACGAGCAGTACTTC. This translates into CASSQSYEQYF. The V call is TRBV10-2, the J call TRBJ2-7; D remains ambiguous. V gave up 5 bases and J gave up 1 base, with 3 bases separating them. Germline values: CDR1 WSHSY, CDR2 SAAADI. The CDR3 spans 11 residues.

J is TRBJ2-6 and V is TRBV5-1, with 11 bases matching TRBD1. CDR3 length equals 18 residues. Trimming took 5 bases from V and 0 from J; bases not matched to a gene: 7. Germline assignment: CDR1 SGHRS and CDR2 YFSETQ. In nucleotides, the CDR3 is TGCGCCAGCAGGCCCGGGACAGGGGGATTCTCTGGGGCCAACGTCCTGACTTTC. This encodes CASRPGTGGFSGANVLTF.

This sequence joins TRBV5-1 and TRBJ2-7, with TRBD2 as a possible D gene (6 bases). The V gene's germline CDR1 is SGHRS and CDR2 YFSETQ. Trimming removed 4 bases from V and 1 base from J, with 12 bases in between. The CDR3 consists of 14 residues. The CDR3 nucleotides are TGCGCCAGCAGCCCCGGGAGCCATTCCTACGAGCAGTACTTC. Amino acid sequence: CASSPGSHSYEQYF.

The V call is TRBV7-2, the J call TRBJ2-5, with a tentative D call TRBD2 (6 bases). The J call may be in error: the DNA end matches TRBJ2-7 better. CDR3 size: 14 residues. Germline CDR1 SGHTA, CDR2 FQGNSA. The CDR3: CASSLEGNSYEQYF. The CDR3 nucleotides are TGTGCCAGCAGCTTGGAGGGAAACTCCTACGAGCAGTACTTC.

V usage is TRBV7-9 and J usage is TRBJ2-5; 11 bases map to TRBD2. J gave up 5 bases and V 4 bases, and 15 bases lay outside the gene matches. Germline assignment: CDR1 SEHNR and CDR2 FQNEAQ (reference sequence). The CDR3 covers 18 residues. As DNA, the CDR3 is TGTGCCAGCAGCTCTCAAGTTAGCGGGGGGGCCGGTATGGAGACCCAGTACTTC. Amino acid sequence: CASSSQVSGGAGMETQYF.